This T cell receptor beta chain is from a study of OX40 agonist ivuxolimab in advanced cancers. Points from the study as a whole: Some nonresponders also had low normalized T-cell clonal expansion. Mean expanded clone counts were higher in CD8+ than CD4+ T cells. Dose levels from 0.1 to 3.0 mg/kg saw CD4+ and CD8+ blood T cells expand clonally by week 6.

CDR3 size: 15 residues. V shed 4 bases and J 5 bases; nucleotides not matched to a gene: 10. The germline CDR1 and CDR2 sequences are SQVTM and ANQGSEA. In the case of this clone: Its specificity is unknown.

The assay was immunoSEQ multiplex PCR, and TCRdb's table has in-frame clones only and misses some. This table has about 65,000 clones, roughly 84% appearing once. The V and J genes are TRBV29-1 and TRBJ2-3; 9 bases agree with TRBD2. The clonotype originates from an adult with an advanced solid tumor such as melanoma, head and neck, liver or kidney cancer. Here the sequenced sample was CD4+ or CD8+ T cells sorted from blood, taken in a trial of the OX40 agonist ivuxolimab. Here the CDR3 reads CSVATSGQWGDTQYF. The CDR3 nucleotides read TGCAGCGTTGCGACTAGCGGCCAGTGGGGAGATACGCAGTATTTT.